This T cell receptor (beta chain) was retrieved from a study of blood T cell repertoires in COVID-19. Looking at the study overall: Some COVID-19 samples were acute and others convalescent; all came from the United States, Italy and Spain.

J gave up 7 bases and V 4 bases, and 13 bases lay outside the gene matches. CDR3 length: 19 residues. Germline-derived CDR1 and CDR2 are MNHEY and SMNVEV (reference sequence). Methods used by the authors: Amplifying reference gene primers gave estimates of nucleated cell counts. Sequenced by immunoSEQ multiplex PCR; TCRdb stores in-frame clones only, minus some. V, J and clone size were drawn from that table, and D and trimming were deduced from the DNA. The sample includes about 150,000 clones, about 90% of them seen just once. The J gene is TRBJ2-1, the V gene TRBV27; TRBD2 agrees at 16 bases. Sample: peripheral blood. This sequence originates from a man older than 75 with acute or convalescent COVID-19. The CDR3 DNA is TGTGCCAGCAGTTGGCAAGGGACTAGCGGGGGGGCGTTGAGAAATGAGCAGTTCTTC. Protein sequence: CASSWQGTSGGALRNEQFF.